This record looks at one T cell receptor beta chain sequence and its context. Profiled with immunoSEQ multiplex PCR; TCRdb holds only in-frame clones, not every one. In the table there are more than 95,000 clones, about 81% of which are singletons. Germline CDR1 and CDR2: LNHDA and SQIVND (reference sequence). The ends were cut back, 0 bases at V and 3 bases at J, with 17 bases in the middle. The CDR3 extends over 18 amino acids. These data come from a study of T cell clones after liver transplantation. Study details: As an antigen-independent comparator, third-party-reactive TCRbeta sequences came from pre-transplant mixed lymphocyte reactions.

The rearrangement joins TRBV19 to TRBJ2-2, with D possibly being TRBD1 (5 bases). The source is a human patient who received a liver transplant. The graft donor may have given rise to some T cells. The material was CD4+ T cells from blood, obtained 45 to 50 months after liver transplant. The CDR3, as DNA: TGTGCCAGTAGTATAGATGGGCCCTCTCTGGGGCACACCGGGGAGCTGTTTTTT. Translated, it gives CASSIDGPSLGHTGELFF.